Sequencing of this TCR beta chain was carried out in a study of control samples from healthy donors and cancer patients. This table comes from immunoSEQ multiplex PCR, and its TCRdb copy is limited to in-frame clones, with some not included. The sample has 85,000 to 100,000 clones, approximately 95% seen once. V shed 6 bases and J 5 bases; nucleotides not matched to a gene: 15. Germline V gene sequence: CDR1 MDHEN, CDR2 SYDVKM. This CDR3 spans 16 amino acids. The V call is TRBV28, the J call TRBJ1-2, with 7 bases aligning to TRBD1. This TCR came from a man in his late teens or twenties in good health. Sequencing used blood. CDR3 amino acids: CASSQLSGRGRYGYTF. The CDR3 nucleotides read TGTGCCAGCAGCCAATTGAGCGGCAGGGGGAGGTATGGCTACACCTTC.